The 5 T cell receptor beta chains below were found in one sample sequenced in a study of control samples from healthy donors and cancer patients. Sequencing was performed with immunoSEQ multiplex PCR; in TCRdb, only in-frame clones are kept and a portion is missing. The repertoire includes 150,000 or so clones, 92% of them detected once, and about 0.64% sits in the top ten. Sequencing was done on a sample of blood. The source of these receptors is a woman aged 30 to 39 in good health.

The V call is TRBV25-1, the J call TRBJ2-7; 11 bases match TRBD1. V trimming: 4 bases; J trimming: 3 bases; junction bases outside the gene matches: 8. From germline, CDR1 is MGHDK and CDR2 SYGVNS. The CDR3 is 16 amino acids. The DNA of the CDR3 is TGTGCCAGCAGTGCCTCCGGGACAGGGGGTTTCTACGAGCAGTACTTC. It translates to CASSASGTGGFYEQYF.

The rearrangement uses TRBV27 and TRBJ1-6, with no clear D. The germline gives CDR1 MNHEY, CDR2 SMNVEV (reference sequence). The CDR3 spans 14 residues. Between the trimmed V and J ends, which lost 5 bases and 10 bases, there was a span of 15 bases. CDR3 coding DNA: TGTGCCAGCAGTAAGGGTGCGGCCGGATCACCCCTCCACTTT. Protein product: CASSKGAAGSPLHF.

The chain employs TRBV7-8 and TRBJ1-4; D possibly corresponds to TRBD1 (6 bases). Germline loops: CDR1 SGHVS, CDR2 FQNEAQ. Trimming shortened V by 6 bases and J by 5 bases, and 19 bases separated the two germline ends. This CDR3 comprises 16 residues. The CDR3 loop reads CASSRRGGQGNEKLFF. CDR3 bases: TGTGCCAGCAGTCGTAGGGGGGGGCAGGGAAATGAAAAACTGTTTTTT.

This clone has only one observation. This sequence joins TRBV28 and TRBJ2-7; the D gene is possibly TRBD1 (8 bases). The CDR3 covers 16 residues. Germline values: CDR1 MDHEN, CDR2 SYDVKM. The V end was cut by 5 bases, the J end by 0 bases, with 17 bases between. CDR3 loop: CASSPRTGRGSYEQYF. DNA for the CDR3: TGTGCCAGCAGTCCGAGGACAGGGAGGGGCTCCTACGAGCAGTACTTC.

This clone appeared a single time. The V and J genes are TRBV7-2 and TRBJ2-7; a possible D gene is TRBD1 (5 bases). CDR3 length: 14 amino acids. Germline lookup yields CDR1 SGHTA and CDR2 FQGNSA. Between the trimmed V and J ends, which lost 2 bases and 4 bases, there was a span of 12 bases. In nucleotides, the CDR3 is TGTGCCAGCAGCTTAAGTCCCAGGGTATACGAGCAGTACTTC. Its translation is CASSLSPRVYEQYF.